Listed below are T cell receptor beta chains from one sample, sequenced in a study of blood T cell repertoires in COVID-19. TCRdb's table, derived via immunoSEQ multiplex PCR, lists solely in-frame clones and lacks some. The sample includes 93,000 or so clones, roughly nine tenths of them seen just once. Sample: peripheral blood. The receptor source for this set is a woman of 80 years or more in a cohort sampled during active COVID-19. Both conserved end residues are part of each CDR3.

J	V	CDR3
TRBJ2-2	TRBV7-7	CASSPRTGAGELFF
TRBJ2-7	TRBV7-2	CASSYGQGPYEQYF
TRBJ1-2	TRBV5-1	CASSSAQPTIYGYTF
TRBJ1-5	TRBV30	CAWRGDSTNNQPQHF
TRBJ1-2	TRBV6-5	CASSYRWTGANYGYTF
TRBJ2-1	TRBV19	CASSSGGAYNEQFF
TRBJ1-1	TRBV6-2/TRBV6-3	CASSSSGTKARNTEAFF
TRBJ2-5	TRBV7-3	CASSLPSGTGGETQYF
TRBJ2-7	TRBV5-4	CASSLGGAGVGNEQYF
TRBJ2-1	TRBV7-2	CASSLTAGGTYNEQFF
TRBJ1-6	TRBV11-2	CASSSRDVAPLHF
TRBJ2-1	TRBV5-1	CASSLGGPNEQFF
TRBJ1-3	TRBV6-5	CASSYAGAPGNTIYF
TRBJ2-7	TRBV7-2	CASSDRRTISYEQYF
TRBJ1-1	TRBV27	CASSLAGGLGTNTEAFF
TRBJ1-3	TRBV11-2	CASSTTGLGGNTIYF
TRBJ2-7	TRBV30	CAWSVGGSSYEQYF
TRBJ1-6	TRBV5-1	CASSSWDRGRDSPLHF